The 2 T cell receptor beta chains below were found in one sample sequenced in a study of cytomegalovirus exposure and HLA in healthy donors. The data were produced by immunoSEQ multiplex PCR, yet TCRdb's version contains in-frame clones alone and is incomplete. The table has around 220,000 clones, 80% to 90% seen once; the top ten hold around 3%. Sequencing was carried out using PBMCs. These receptors all come from a woman aged 18-29 years in good health and CMV-seronegative.

The chain combines TRBV5-4 with TRBJ1-2; 9 nucleotides match TRBD1. This CDR3 has 15 amino acids. The junction had 0 bases not matched to a gene; V was cut back by 0 bases and J by 0 bases. The germline gives CDR1 SGHNT, CDR2 YYREEE (reference sequence). CDR3 in DNA: TGTGCCAGCAGCTTGGACAGGGGGCCTAACTATGGCTACACCTTC. It yields the protein CASSLDRGPNYGYTF.

This clone came up once. The chain uses TRBV28 and TRBJ2-1; TRBD2 is a possible D gene (6 bases). V shed 6 bases and J shed 2 bases, with 11 bases lying between them. In germline, CDR1 is MDHEN, CDR2 SYDVKM. The CDR3 consists of 14 residues. CDR3 DNA: TGTGCCAGCAGGGGGACTGCAACCTACAATGAGCAGTTCTTC. As protein: CASRGTATYNEQFF.